The clone carrying this T cell receptor beta chain was seen repeatedly, ten times or more. Time point noted: pre-sensitization, week 0. The treatment denotes: therapeutic diphenylcyclopropenone sensitization with weekly scalp DPC. The sample comes from a study of human T cells and chemical hapten exposure. As for the study in general: 2% DPC applied to an approximately 2 cm by approximately 2 cm arm area sensitized donors.

A single record per CDR3 protein comes from TCRdb applying MiXCR to the RACE reads. The sample has approximately 400,000 distinct CDR3 sequences, 4.5% to 5.5% seen once. The clonotype comes from a woman aged 45-60 years with alopecia areata. Some clones in this sample may be carry-over from other donors' samples. The sample in question was whole blood, obtained in connection with sensitization to the hapten diphenylcyclopropenone (DPC).

The CDR3 coding sequence is TGTGCCAGCAGCCCCGGAGGTGGCGGGACTAGTGTCCAGCAGTACTTC. It codes for CASSPGGGGTSVQQYF. This chain uses TRBV9 with TRBJ2-7; 8 bases are shared with TRBD2. Looked up from germline, CDR1 is SGDLS and CDR2 is YYNGEE. V gave up 4 bases and J gave up 8 bases; unmatched junction bases: 17. This CDR3 region has 16 residues. Full variable domain (rest looked up from reference TRBV9 and TRBJ2-7): DSGVTQTPKHLITATGQRVTLRCSPRSGDLSVYWYQQSLDQGLQFLIQYYNGEERAKGNILERFSAQQFPDLHSELNLSSLELGDSALYFCASSPGGGGTSVQQYFGPGTRLTVT.